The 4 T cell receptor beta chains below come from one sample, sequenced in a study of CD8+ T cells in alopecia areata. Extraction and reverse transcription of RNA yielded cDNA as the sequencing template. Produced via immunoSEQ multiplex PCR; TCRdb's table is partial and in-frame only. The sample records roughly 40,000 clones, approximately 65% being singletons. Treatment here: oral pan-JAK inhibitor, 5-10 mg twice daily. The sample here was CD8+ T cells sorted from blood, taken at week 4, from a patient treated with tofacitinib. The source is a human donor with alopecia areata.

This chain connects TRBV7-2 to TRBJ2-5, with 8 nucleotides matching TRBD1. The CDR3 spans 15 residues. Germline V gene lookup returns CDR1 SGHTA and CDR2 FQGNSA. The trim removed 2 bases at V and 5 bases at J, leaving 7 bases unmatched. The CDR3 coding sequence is TGTGCCAGCAGCTTAAGCCGGACAGGGAGGGAGACCCAGTACTTC. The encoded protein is CASSLSRTGRETQYF.

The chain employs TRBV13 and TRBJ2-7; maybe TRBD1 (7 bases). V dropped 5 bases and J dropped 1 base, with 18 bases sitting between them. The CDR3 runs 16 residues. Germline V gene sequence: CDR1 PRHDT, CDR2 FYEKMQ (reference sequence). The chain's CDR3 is CASSRGGGASSYEQYF. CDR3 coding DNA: TGTGCCAGCAGCAGAGGAGGGGGCGCGTCGTCCTACGAGCAGTACTTC.

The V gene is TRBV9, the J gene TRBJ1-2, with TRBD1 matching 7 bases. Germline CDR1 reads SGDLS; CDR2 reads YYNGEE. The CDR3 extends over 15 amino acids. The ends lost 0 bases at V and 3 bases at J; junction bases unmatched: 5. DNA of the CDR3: TGTGCCAGCAGCGTAGGCAGGGGGATTGACTATGGCTACACCTTC. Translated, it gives CASSVGRGIDYGYTF.

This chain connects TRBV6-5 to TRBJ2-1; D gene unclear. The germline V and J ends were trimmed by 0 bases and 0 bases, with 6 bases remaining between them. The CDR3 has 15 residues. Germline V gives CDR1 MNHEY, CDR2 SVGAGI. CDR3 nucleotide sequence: TGTGCCAGCAGTTACTCTTCGAGCTCCTACAATGAGCAGTTCTTC. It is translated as CASSYSSSSYNEQFF.